The present T cell receptor (beta chain) was sequenced within a study of CD8 T cells in ankylosing spondylitis. Whole-study findings and limits: Some of these motif variants have turned up before, in reports on reactive arthritis synovial fluid and blood. In ankylosing spondylitis patients, matched synovial fluid reportedly showed significant enrichment of disease-linked clones. Clones linked to disease, bearing a CD8+ phenotype, were relatively rare in peripheral blood.

Generation of TCR beta libraries employed quantitative 5'-RACE incorporating molecular barcodes. TCRdb ran MiXCR on the 5' RACE reads and lists one entry per CDR3 protein. The sample has more than 150,000 distinct CDR3 sequences, about 13% seen once. This clonotype has at least ten counts. Its antigen remains unknown. V shed 0 bases, J shed 14 bases, and the junction held 9 bases outside the gene matches. The CDR3 spans 13 residues. The germline V gene encodes CDR1 SQVTM and CDR2 ANQGSEA. The rearrangement uses TRBV29-1 and TRBJ1-2; 10 positions match TRBD1. The sequencing sample was made of blood, either unsorted or a sorted T cell fraction (not recorded which). This receptor was taken from a male donor with ankylosing spondylitis or in good health (not recorded which). In DNA form, the CDR3 reads TGCAGCGTTGAAGATCGTGGGACAGGGGCCGAAACCTTC. Translating it yields CSVEDRGTGAETF.